This is a list of T cell receptor beta chains from one sample in a study of control samples from healthy donors and cancer patients. Using immunoSEQ multiplex PCR, the repertoire was profiled, and TCRdb retains in-frame clones only, with some absent. Seen here are 150,000 to 200,000 clones, 94% observed once, and the top ten hold about 8.5%. What was sequenced was blood. The receptors stem from a middle-aged woman in good health. Both conserved end residues are part of each CDR3. D genes are given only for firm matches. Size is omitted from some rows. Given values are once, few, many or a class for expanded clones.

size	V	D	J	CDR3	DNA
.	TRBV6-2/TRBV6-3	TRBD1	TRBJ1-4	CASSYPGQISGKLFF	TGTGCCAGCAGTTACCCGGGACAGATTTCAGGAAAACTGTTTTTT
.	TRBV6-2/TRBV6-3	.	TRBJ1-4	CASSSGIAYEKLFF	TGTGCCAGCAGTTCCGGGATTGCATACGAAAAACTGTTTTTT
.	TRBV19	.	TRBJ1-1	CASSIGRNTEAFF	TGTGCCAGTAGTATCGGGAGGAACACTGAAGCTTTCTTT
once	TRBV9	.	TRBJ2-1	CASSAGVVRGEQFF	TGTGCCAGCAGCGCGGGAGTCGTTCGCGGTGAGCAGTTCTTC
.	TRBV5-1	.	TRBJ2-3	CASSLTADSMIDTQYF	TGCGCCAGCAGTCTGACTGCCGACTCGATGATAGATACGCAGTATTTT
.	TRBV2	.	TRBJ1-4	CASRTFPQEKLFF	TGTGCCAGCAGGACATTCCCCCAGGAAAAACTGTTTTTT
.	TRBV6-5	.	TRBJ1-1	CASSYRGDTEAFF	TGTGCCAGCAGTTACAGAGGGGACACTGAAGCTTTCTTT
.	TRBV9	.	TRBJ2-5	CASARGQETQYF	TGTGCCAGCGCGAGGGGGCAAGAGACCCAGTACTTC
few	TRBV27	.	TRBJ2-7	CASSLSISAAEQYF	TGTGCCAGCAGTTTATCGATATCCGCCGCCGAGCAGTACTTC
.	TRBV7-9	.	TRBJ1-4	CASSSVSSGSTNEKLFF	TGTGCCAGCAGCTCCGTTAGCTCAGGGTCGACTAATGAAAAACTGTTTTTT
.	TRBV20-1	TRBD1	TRBJ1-1	CSASLTGGETEAFF	TGCAGTGCTAGTTTAACAGGGGGAGAAACTGAAGCTTTCTTT
.	TRBV7-9	.	TRBJ2-7	CASSPNWDRYEQYF	TGTGCCAGCAGCCCAAATTGGGACCGCTACGAGCAGTACTTC
once	TRBV3-1/TRBV3-2	.	TRBJ2-7	CASSQESYEQYF	TGTGCCAGCAGCCAAGAATCTTACGAGCAGTACTTC
.	TRBV20-1	TRBD1	TRBJ2-4	CSASPVQGSDIQYF	TGCAGTGCTAGTCCGGTACAGGGGTCGGACATTCAGTACTTC
.	TRBV29-1	.	TRBJ1-2	CSVPAPSYTF	TGCAGCGTTCCCGCCCCGAGCTACACCTTC
.	TRBV5-1	.	TRBJ2-3	CASSLEGTTSTDTQYF	TGCGCCAGCAGCTTGGAGGGGACAACTAGCACAGATACGCAGTATTTT
.	TRBV4-3	TRBD1	TRBJ2-7	CASSQAGTGKGEQYF	TGCGCCAGCAGCCAGGCCGGGACAGGGAAAGGCGAGCAGTACTTC
.	TRBV19	TRBD1	TRBJ1-2	CASSTGTGGDYGYTF	TGTGCCAGTAGTACCGGGACAGGGGGCGACTATGGCTACACCTTC
.	TRBV29-1	.	TRBJ1-1	CSVDALNTEAFF	TGCAGCGTTGATGCTCTGAACACTGAAGCTTTCTTT
once	TRBV9	.	TRBJ1-5	CASSAPGQDQPQHF	TGTGCCAGCAGCGCTCCGGGACAAGATCAGCCCCAGCATTTT
.	TRBV7-8	.	TRBJ1-4	CASSLGGGTNEKLFF	TGTGCCAGCAGCTTAGGGGGGGGAACTAATGAAAAACTGTTTTTT
.	TRBV6-1	.	TRBJ1-1	CASGDSEAFF	TGTGCCAGCGGTGATTCTGAAGCTTTCTTT
.	TRBV27	.	TRBJ1-5	CASSAQGGVRTQPQHF	TGTGCCAGCAGTGCCCAGGGAGGGGTTCGTACTCAGCCCCAGCATTTT
.	TRBV5-1	.	TRBJ2-7	CASSLGQVRSSYEQYF	TGCGCCAGCAGCTTGGGTCAGGTGAGGAGCTCCTACGAGCAGTACTTC
.	TRBV4-2	.	TRBJ2-6	CASSQVSGANVLTF	TGTGCCAGCAGCCAAGTTTCTGGGGCCAACGTCCTGACTTTC
.	TRBV14	.	TRBJ2-7	CASSQAARAYEQYF	TGTGCCAGCAGCCAAGCTGCCAGAGCCTACGAGCAGTACTTC
.	TRBV4-3	.	TRBJ1-3	CASSQDLVTGNTIYF	TGCGCCAGCAGCCAAGATTTAGTAACTGGAAACACCATATATTTT
.	TRBV10-3	.	TRBJ1-4	CAISESNKREKLFF	TGTGCCATCAGTGAGAGCAATAAACGGGAAAAACTGTTTTTT